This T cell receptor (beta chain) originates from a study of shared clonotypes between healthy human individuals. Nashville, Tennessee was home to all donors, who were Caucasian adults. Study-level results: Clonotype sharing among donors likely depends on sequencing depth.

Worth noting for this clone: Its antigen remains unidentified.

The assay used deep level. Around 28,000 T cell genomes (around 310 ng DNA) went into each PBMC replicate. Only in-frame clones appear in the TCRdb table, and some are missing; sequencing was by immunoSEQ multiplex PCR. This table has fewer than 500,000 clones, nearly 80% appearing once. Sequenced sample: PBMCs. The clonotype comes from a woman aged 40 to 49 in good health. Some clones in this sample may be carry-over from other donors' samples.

CDR3 in DNA: TGTGCCAGCAGCTTAAAGGGTAACGAGCAGTACTTC. Protein: CASSLKGNEQYF. The gene calls are TRBV7-2 and TRBJ2-7; no clear D. The germline V and J ends were trimmed by 2 bases and 5 bases, with 7 bases remaining between them. The CDR3 length is 12 residues. Germline CDR1 SGHTA, CDR2 FQGNSA.